This T cell receptor beta chain was sequenced during a study of beta chain features in type 1 diabetes. Study information: Healthy donors resembled patients in age, gender and cell yields.

This clone was counted between two and nine times. Sorted CD4+ subsets: naive, central memory, regulatory, stem cell-like memory (CD45RO/CCR7/CD25/CD127/CD95/CD27 panel). Germline lookup yields CDR1 LGHNA and CDR2 YNFKEQ. Deletions cut 1 base from V and 3 bases from J, with 15 bases between. The CDR3 totals 17 residues. Expressed TCRB transcripts were sequenced because the isolated RNA had all been reverse transcribed beforehand. Sequencing used immunoSEQ multiplex PCR; TCRdb keeps in-frame clones, though not all of them. The sample includes fewer than 500,000 clones, approximately 15% of them seen just once.

Sample: naive CD4+ T cells from blood. The chain couples TRBV4-2 to TRBJ2-2, with a tentative D call TRBD1 (5 bases). The sequence was collected from a man aged 25 to 40 in good health. The CDR3 loop reads CASSQAGPSPYTGELFF. CDR3 coding DNA: TGTGCCAGCAGCCAAGCAGGGCCCTCGCCTTACACCGGGGAGCTGTTTTTT.